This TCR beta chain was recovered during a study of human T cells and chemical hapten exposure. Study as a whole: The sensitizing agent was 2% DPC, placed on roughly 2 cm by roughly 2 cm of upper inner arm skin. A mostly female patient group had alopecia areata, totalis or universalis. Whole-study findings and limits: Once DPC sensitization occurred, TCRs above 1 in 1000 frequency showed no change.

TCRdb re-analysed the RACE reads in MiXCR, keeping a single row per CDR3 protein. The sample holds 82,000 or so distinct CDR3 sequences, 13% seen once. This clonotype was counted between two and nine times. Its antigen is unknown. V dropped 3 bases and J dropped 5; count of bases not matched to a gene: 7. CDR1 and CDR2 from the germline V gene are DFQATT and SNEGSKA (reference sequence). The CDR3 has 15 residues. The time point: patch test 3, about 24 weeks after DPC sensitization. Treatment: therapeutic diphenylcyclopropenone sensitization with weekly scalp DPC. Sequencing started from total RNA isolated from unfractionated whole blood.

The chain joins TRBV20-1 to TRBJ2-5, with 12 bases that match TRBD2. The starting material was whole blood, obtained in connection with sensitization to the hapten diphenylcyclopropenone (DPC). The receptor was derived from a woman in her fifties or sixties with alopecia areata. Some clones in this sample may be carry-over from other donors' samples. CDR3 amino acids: CSASRGTSGPETQYF. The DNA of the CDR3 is TGCAGTGCTAGTAGGGGGACTAGCGGGCCGGAGACCCAGTACTTC.